What follows are 9 T cell receptor beta chains derived from one specimen sequenced in a study of vaccination and CD4 T cells after COVID-19. These TCRs' antigens remain unknown. Scientists ran DNA taken from cultured CD4+ T cells through the Oncomine TCR Beta short-read assay for sequencing. One entry per CDR3 protein results from TCRdb running MiXCR on the PCR reads. The profile shows some 26,000 distinct CDR3 sequences, about 50% of them singletons. Described treatment: approximately 11-day PBMC culture with coronavirus spike peptide pools or control peptides (ViraFEST assay). The sequenced sample was CD4+ T cells from blood, cultured in vitro, obtained before SARS-CoV-2 vaccination. Every receptor here comes from a human donor who received a COVID-19 vaccine.

This clonotype was counted between two and nine times. The gene calls are TRBV20-1 and TRBJ2-5; possibly TRBD1 or TRBD2 for D (6 bases each). Germline CDR1 and CDR2: DFQATT and SNEGSKA (reference sequence). The germline V and J ends were trimmed by 5 bases and 2 bases, with 18 bases remaining between them. CDR3 length equals 15 residues. CDR3 sequence: CSAPGRGDTQETQYF. The CDR3 DNA sequence: TGCAGTGCTCCCGGTCGCGGGGACACTCAAGAGACCCAGTACTTC.

The rearrangement links TRBV3-1 to TRBJ1-2, with D unresolved. Germline CDR1 LGHDT, CDR2 YNNKEL (reference sequence). Trimming took 1 base from V and 8 from J, leaving 11 bases between them. CDR3 length: 13 residues. CDR3 bases: TGTGCCAGCAGCCAAGTAAGGTATGTCGGCTACACCTTC. Residues: CASSQVRYVGYTF. The whole variable domain, remainder taken from reference TRBV3-1 and TRBJ1-2, is DTAVSQTPKYLVTQMGNDKSIKCEQNLGHDTMYWYKQDSKKFLKIMFSYNNKELIINETVPNRFSPKSPDKAHLNLHINSLELGDSAVYFCASSQVRYVGYTFGSGTRLTVV.

The chain recombines TRBV10-3 with TRBJ1-6; 10 bases fit TRBD1. The CDR3 loop spans 14 amino acids. Germline CDR1 and CDR2: ENHRY and SYGVKD. The J segment lost 8 bases and the V segment lost 10 bases, leaving 8 bases of the junction unmatched. This CDR3 reads CATTGQGLDSPLHF. The CDR3 DNA sequence: TGTGCCACGACGGGACAGGGGCTCGATTCACCCCTCCACTTT.

The chain has TRBV19 and TRBJ2-2; 9 bases align to TRBD2. The V and J ends lost 2 bases and 0 bases, in that order; junction bases with no gene match: 4. Germline-derived CDR1 and CDR2 are LNHDA and SQIVND (reference sequence). The CDR3 is made up of 17 amino acids. CDR3 amino acids: CASSILAGGTNTGELFF. The CDR3 DNA follows: TGTGCCAGTAGTATATTGGCGGGGGGGACGAACACCGGGGAGCTGTTTTTT.

This clonotype was seen only a few times. The chain is built from TRBV7-9 and TRBJ2-4, with 9 bases matching TRBD2. Unmatched junction bases numbered 8, after V lost 1 base and J lost 7 bases. The CDR3 is made up of 16 amino acids. From germline, CDR1 is SEHNR and CDR2 FQNEAQ (reference sequence). The chain's CDR3 is CASSLGGSGGKNIQYF. The CDR3 DNA reads TGTGCCAGCAGCTTAGGGGGTAGCGGGGGAAAGAACATTCAGTACTTC.

This clonotype was recorded a few times. The chain joins TRBV20-1 to TRBJ2-1, with TRBD2 matching over 13 bases. J was trimmed by 7 bases and V by 3 bases; bases with no gene match: 6. The CDR3 is made up of 15 amino acids. Germline V CDR1 and CDR2: DFQATT, SNEGSKA (reference sequence). The CDR3 region is CSASYPGLAGNEQFF. CDR3 DNA sequence: TGCAGTGCTAGCTATCCGGGACTAGCGGGAAATGAGCAGTTCTTC.

This clonotype was counted only a few times. The chain is built from TRBV7-9 and TRBJ2-2; 7 nucleotides line up with TRBD2. The V gene end was trimmed by 3 bases and the J gene end by 5 bases; junction bases not matched to a gene: 3. Per the germline V gene, CDR1 is SEHNR and CDR2 is FQNEAQ (reference sequence). The CDR3 totals 14 residues. The CDR3 here is CASSLGGGTGELFF. The DNA of the CDR3 is TGTGCCAGCAGCTTGGGCGGGGGAACCGGGGAGCTGTTTTTT.

The chain carries TRBV21-1 and TRBJ1-5. TRBV21-1 is annotated as a pseudogene. This CDR3 has 14 residues. The CDR3: CASTMGQRNQPQHF. CDR3 DNA: TGTGCCAGCACGATGGGCCAACGCAATCAGCCCCAGCATTTT.

In its sample, this clonotype was seen a few times. This chain connects TRBV19 to TRBJ1-5; D remains ambiguous. CDR1 and CDR2 (germline): LNHDA, SQIVND (reference sequence). V shed 3 bases and J shed 3 bases, with 9 bases lying between them. The CDR3 spans 14 residues. The CDR3 region is CASSIGRNNQPQHF. CDR3 nucleotides: TGTGCCAGTAGTATCGGCAGGAACAATCAGCCCCAGCATTTT.